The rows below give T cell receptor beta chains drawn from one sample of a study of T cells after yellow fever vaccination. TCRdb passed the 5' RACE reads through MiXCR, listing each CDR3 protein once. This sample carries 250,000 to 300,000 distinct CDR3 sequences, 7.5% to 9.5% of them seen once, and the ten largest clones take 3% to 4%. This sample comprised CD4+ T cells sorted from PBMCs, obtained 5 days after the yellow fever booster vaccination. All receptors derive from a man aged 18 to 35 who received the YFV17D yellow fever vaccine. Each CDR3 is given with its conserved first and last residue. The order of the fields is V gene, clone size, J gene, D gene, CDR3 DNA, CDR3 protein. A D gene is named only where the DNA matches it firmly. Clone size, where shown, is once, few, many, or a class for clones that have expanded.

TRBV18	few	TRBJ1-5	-	TGTGCCAGCTCCCTCGGGACCGGGACACTCAATCAGCCCCAGCATTTT	CASSLGTGTLNQPQHF
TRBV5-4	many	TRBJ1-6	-	TGTGCCAGCAGCTTATTTGGGGCCCGGAATAATTCACCCCTCCACTTT	CASSLFGARNNSPLHF
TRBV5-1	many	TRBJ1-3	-	TGCGCCAGCAGCTTACCGGGACGGAACTCTGGAAACACCATATATTTT	CASSLPGRNSGNTIYF
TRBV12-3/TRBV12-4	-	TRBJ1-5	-	TGTGCCAGCAGCAACTCCGGGAGGGGACGACTTTCCAATCAGCCCCAGCATTTT	CASSNSGRGRLSNQPQHF
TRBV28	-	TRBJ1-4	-	TGTGCCAGCAGCAGAACGGGGGGAGCCGAAAAACTGTTTTTT	CASSRTGGAEKLFF
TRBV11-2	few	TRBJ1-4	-	TGTGCCAGCAGCTTTTCGGGGGTTGGTGAAAAACTGTTTTTT	CASSFSGVGEKLFF
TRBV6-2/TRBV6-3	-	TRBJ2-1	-	TGTGCCAGCAGGCAAACTAGTTTCTCTGATGAGCAGTTCTTC	CASRQTSFSDEQFF
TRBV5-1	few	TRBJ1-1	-	TGCGCCAGCAGCTTGGAAGGGGGGGAAGTCACTGAAGCTTTCTTT	CASSLEGGEVTEAFF
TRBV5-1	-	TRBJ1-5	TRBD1	TGCGCCAGCAGCGTGGACCCGGGACAGGGTGATGTGCAGCCCCAGCATTTT	CASSVDPGQGDVQPQHF
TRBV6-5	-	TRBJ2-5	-	TGTGCCAGCACGAACAGCCAAGAGACCCAGTACTTC	CASTNSQETQYF
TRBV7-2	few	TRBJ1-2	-	TGTGCCAGCAGCTTAGTCGCAGGGGCGGGCTATGGCTACACCTTC	CASSLVAGAGYGYTF
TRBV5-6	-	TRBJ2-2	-	TGTGCCAGCAGCTTTAACAGATACACCGGGGAGCTGTTTTTT	CASSFNRYTGELFF
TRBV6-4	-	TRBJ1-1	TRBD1	TGTGCCAGCAGAAGGGACAGTTCCGGAGGCACTGAAGCTTTCTTT	CASRRDSSGGTEAFF
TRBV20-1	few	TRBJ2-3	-	TGCAGTGCCCTTGGAGGGGCTGGAGATACGCAGTATTTT	CSALGGAGDTQYF
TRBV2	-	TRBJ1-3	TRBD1	TGTGCCAGCGGTCCCGGGACAGGGTTCGGTGGAAACACCATATATTTT	CASGPGTGFGGNTIYF
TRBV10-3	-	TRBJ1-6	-	TGTGCCATCAGTGTAGGGAGGAACGATTCACCCCTCCACTTT	CAISVGRNDSPLHF
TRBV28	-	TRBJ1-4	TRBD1	TGTGCCAGCAGTTCCCTGACAGGGGGAAATGAAAAACTGTTTTTT	CASSSLTGGNEKLFF
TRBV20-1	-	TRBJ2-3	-	TGCAGTGCTAAGTTAAGCACAGATACGCAGTATTTT	CSAKLSTDTQYF
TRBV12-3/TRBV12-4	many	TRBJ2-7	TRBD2	TGTGCCAGCGGCCTGGCCGGGACTAGATCGGCGCAGTACTTC	CASGLAGTRSAQYF
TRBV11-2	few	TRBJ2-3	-	TGTGCCAGCAGCTCTTGGAGTGGCAGTAGCACAGATACGCAGTATTTT	CASSSWSGSSTDTQYF
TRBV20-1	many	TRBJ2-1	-	TGCAGTGCCCTCGGAGATAGTCCCTCGAGATACAATGAGCAGTTCTTC	CSALGDSPSRYNEQFF
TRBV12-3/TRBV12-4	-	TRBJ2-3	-	TGTGCCAGCAGTTTCGGCAGGCTCACAGATACGCAGTATTTT	CASSFGRLTDTQYF
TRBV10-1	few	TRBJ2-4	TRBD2	TGCGCCAGCAGTAGTAGCGGGGGGACTCTATACTTC	CASSSSGGTLYF
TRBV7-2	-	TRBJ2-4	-	TGTGCCAGCAGCTTAGTGGCCCCACCCCCCTACTTC	CASSLVAPPPYF
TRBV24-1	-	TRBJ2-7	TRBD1	TGTGCCACCAGTGATAAGGACAGGGAACGAACCTACGAGCAGTACTTC	CATSDKDRERTYEQYF
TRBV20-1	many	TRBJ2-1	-	TGCAGTGCTAGAGATGGGGCAGGGCTTGAGCAGTTCTTC	CSARDGAGLEQFF
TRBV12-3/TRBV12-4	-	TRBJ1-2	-	TGTGCCAGCAGTCATTACCGGGGACACCTCTATGGCTACACCTTC	CASSHYRGHLYGYTF
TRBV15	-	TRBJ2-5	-	TGTGCCACCAGCAGAGATCGGCGGCCCCAAGAGACCCAGTACTTC	CATSRDRRPQETQYF
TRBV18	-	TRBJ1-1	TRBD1	TGTGCCAGCTCCCCGGACAGGGCGGCTGAAGCTTTCTTT	CASSPDRAAEAFF
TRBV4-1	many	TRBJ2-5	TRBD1	TGCGCCAGCAGCCAGGGACAGAAAGAGACCCAGTACTTC	CASSQGQKETQYF
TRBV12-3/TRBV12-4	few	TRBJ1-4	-	TGTGCCAGCAGTCCCACGAATCGCGGAACTAATGAAAAACTGTTTTTT	CASSPTNRGTNEKLFF
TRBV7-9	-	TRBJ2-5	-	TGTGCCAGCAGCTTCGGTGGTCAGGGAGACGAGACCCAGTACTTC	CASSFGGQGDETQYF
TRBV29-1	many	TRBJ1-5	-	TGCAGCGTCTCCCGATCAGGGGATCAGCCCCAGCATTTT	CSVSRSGDQPQHF
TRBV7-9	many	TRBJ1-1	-	TGTGCCAGCAGCTTAGGAGGACAATCCACTGAAGCTTTCTTT	CASSLGGQSTEAFF
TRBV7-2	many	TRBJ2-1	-	TGTGCCAGCAGTCCCGGGGGTAGGGGCCTGATGAATGAGCAGTTCTTC	CASSPGGRGLMNEQFF
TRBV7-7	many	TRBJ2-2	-	TGTGCCAGCAGCTTAGACCTGGGGGCTGGGGAGCTGTTTTTT	CASSLDLGAGELFF
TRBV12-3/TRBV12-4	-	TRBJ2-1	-	TGTGCCAGCAGTTCCCATGGCAGGGACAATGAGCAGTTCTTC	CASSSHGRDNEQFF
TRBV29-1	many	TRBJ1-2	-	TGCAGCGTTGGTAGCCCACAATATGGCTACACCTTC	CSVGSPQYGYTF
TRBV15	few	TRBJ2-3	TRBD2	TGTGCCACCAGCAGAGATGCGGGGGTCCCAGATACGCAGTATTTT	CATSRDAGVPDTQYF
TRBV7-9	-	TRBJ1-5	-	TGTGCCAGCAGTTCAGGGCAGGTGGGAAATCAGCCCCAGCATTTT	CASSSGQVGNQPQHF
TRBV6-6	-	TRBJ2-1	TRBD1	TGTGCCAGCAAACCAAGGGACAGGGGGCAAAATGAGCAGTTCTTC	CASKPRDRGQNEQFF
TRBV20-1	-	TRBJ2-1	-	TGCAGTGCTAGGAATCTGCTAGTGCCTTACAATGAGCAGTTCTTC	CSARNLLVPYNEQFF
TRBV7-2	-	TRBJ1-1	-	TGTGCCAGCAGCTTAGTTCAGGGCCGGGGGACTGAAGCTTTCTTT	CASSLVQGRGTEAFF
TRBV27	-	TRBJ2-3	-	TGTGCCAGCAGTTTATCGGCGTCGTACACAGATACGCAGTATTTT	CASSLSASYTDTQYF
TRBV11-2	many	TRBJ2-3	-	TGTGCCAGCAGCTTACTGCTAGCGACAGATACGCAGTATTTT	CASSLLLATDTQYF
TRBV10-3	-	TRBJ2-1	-	TGTGCCACCGAACAGGAATGGGGTGAGCAGTTCTTC	CATEQEWGEQFF